This T cell receptor (beta chain) was captured in a study of identical twins. General study findings and limits: There is a chance that invariant MAIT and iNKT cells partially muddied zero-insertion analyses. Less excess twin sharing appeared in beta out-of-frame sequences.

One entry per CDR3 protein results from TCRdb running MiXCR on the 5' RACE reads. The sample includes 1.5 million or so distinct CDR3 sequences, around 33% seen only once; the top ten take roughly 0.3%. With no exceptions, donors were healthy Caucasians. There are many counts of this clonotype. Antigen specificity is unknown. V lost 3 bases and J lost 1, with 10 bases in between. This CDR3 has 14 amino acids. The germline V gene encodes CDR1 MNHEY and CDR2 SMNVEV (reference sequence). The sample taken for sequencing was cord blood. The rearrangement links TRBV27 to TRBJ2-7; D is unclear. This receptor was obtained from a newborn girl in good health. The CDR3 region has the DNA TGTGCCAGCAGTTTGACCGGGCCTTCCTACGAGCAGTACTTC. Translation: CASSLTGPSYEQYF.